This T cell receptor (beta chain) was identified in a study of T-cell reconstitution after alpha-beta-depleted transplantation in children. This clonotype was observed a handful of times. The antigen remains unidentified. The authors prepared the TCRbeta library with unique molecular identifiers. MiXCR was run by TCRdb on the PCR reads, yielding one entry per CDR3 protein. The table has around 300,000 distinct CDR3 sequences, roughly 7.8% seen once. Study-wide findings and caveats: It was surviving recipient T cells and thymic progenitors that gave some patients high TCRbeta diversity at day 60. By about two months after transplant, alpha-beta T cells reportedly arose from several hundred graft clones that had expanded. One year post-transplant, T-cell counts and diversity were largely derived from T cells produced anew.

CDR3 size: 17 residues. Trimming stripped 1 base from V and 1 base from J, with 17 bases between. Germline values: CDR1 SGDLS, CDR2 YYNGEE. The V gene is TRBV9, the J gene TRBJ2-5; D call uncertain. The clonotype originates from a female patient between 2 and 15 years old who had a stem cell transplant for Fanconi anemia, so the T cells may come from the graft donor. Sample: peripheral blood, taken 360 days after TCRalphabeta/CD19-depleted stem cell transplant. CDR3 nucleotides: TGTGCCAGCAGCGTACAACCCCACGGGCGGTTCCAAGAGACCCAGTACTTC. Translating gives CASSVQPHGRFQETQYF.